This is a list of T cell receptor beta chains from one sample in a study of PD-1 blockade in classical Hodgkin lymphoma. The assay was immunoSEQ multiplex PCR, and TCRdb's table has in-frame clones only and misses some. The table has approximately 89,000 clones, approximately 83% seen once; the top ten hold about 15%. The specimen was peripheral blood mononuclear cells (PBMCs), collected before the fourth cycle of nivolumab. The receptor set was obtained from a human donor with classical Hodgkin lymphoma. Each CDR3 is given with its conserved first and last residue.

TRBV29-1,CSVTRGSGRGETQYF
TRBV28,CASSSPDEIEKLFF
TRBV7-6,CASSFGDSGAPYEQYF
TRBV7-6,CASSLVPSLYNEQFF
TRBV30,CAWDTLAGPYNEQFF
TRBV19,CASSPGSPSPTRSSYEQYF
TRBV6-1,CASSVWKNTEAFF
TRBV5-1,CASSSHIAGGQQFF
TRBV5-4,CASSLPGEQETQYF
TRBV27,CASTPGASGRQVNEQFF
TRBV2,CASSGETYSNQPQHF
TRBV15,CATGRARGGNEQFF
TRBV6-4,CASSDTGEVQFF
TRBV5-1,CASSKPDIASYNEQFF
TRBV10-3,CAISEPAGTGDRYEQYF
TRBV19,CASTSPGLPNTGELFF
TRBV10-3,CAISVRDEETQYF
TRBV19,CASSIVAGGNQPQHF
TRBV9,CASSVGGLAAPNPYNEQFF
TRBV7-8,CASSQIKGTSDEQYF
TRBV7-8,CASSPVGNSNQPQHF
TRBV9,CASSVSGGYNEQFF
TRBV25-1,CASSLGTSVRTYEQYF
TRBV11-2,CASSFNVGANYEQYF
TRBV29-1,CSLSHRGEQYF
TRBV7-2,CASSLSQGGSYEQYF
TRBV5-1,CASSVDRGEQYF
TRBV6-5,CASTKKLAGALEQYF
TRBV5-4,CASSLAGGAAYEQYF
TRBV12-5,CASAEDSYNEQFF
TRBV10-2,CASRDLTGNNYGYTF
TRBV5-1,CASSAETGGTGNEQYF
TRBV14,CASSPQGYGYTF
TRBV11-2,CASSSGTQETQYF
TRBV19,CASSMVRGGMDTQYF
TRBV6-5,CASSPRDSDEKLFF
TRBV6-1,CASILGTGVFYEQYF
TRBV19,CASSHPGTGTDTQYF
TRBV10-1,CASSPGMSNTGELFF
TRBV20-1,CSARTTNEQFF
TRBV10-1,CASKGGHDYGYTF
TRBV7-6,CASSFGTVSYEQYF
TRBV6-5,CASSYSLAGTGELFF
TRBV6-5,CASSSGPGQYEQYF
TRBV4-2,CASSQGLADLGEQYF
TRBV6-1,CASSERAAGGGELFF
TRBV10-3,CAISESLTDQETQYF
TRBV7-2,CASSFGPEGGRYQETQYF
TRBV29-1,CSVEGGPGGDYGYTF
TRBV10-3,CAISESWTGGLSGANVLTF